Listed below are T cell receptor beta chains from one sample, sequenced in a study of blood T cell repertoires in COVID-19. The method was immunoSEQ multiplex PCR; TCRdb's version includes in-frame clones alone and lacks a portion of them. The repertoire holds about 100,000 clones, with about 90% as singletons. Sequenced sample: peripheral blood. These receptors were collected from a human donor in a cohort sampled during active COVID-19. Each CDR3 is given with its conserved first and last residue.

j_call v_call cdr3_aa
TRBJ2-4 TRBV24-1 CATSSSGSANIQYF
TRBJ1-1 TRBV5-1 CASSLQGGNTEAFF
TRBJ2-5 TRBV24-1 CATSDYRGGETQYF
TRBJ2-7 TRBV5-4 CASSPRQALLEQYF
TRBJ2-1 TRBV5-1 CASSLGQGAIPSPEQFF
TRBJ2-3 TRBV28 CASSFFASGASTDTQYF
TRBJ2-3 TRBV4-2 CASSQDRRGGGSTDTQYF
TRBJ2-6 TRBV14 CASSPGEGRSGANVLTF
TRBJ2-1 TRBV6-5 CASSSIQGKVYNEQFF
TRBJ1-2 TRBV9 CASSLTGDGTYGYTF
TRBJ1-2 TRBV28 CASTGTGDNYGYTF
TRBJ2-3 TRBV27 CASRILVSTDTQYF
TRBJ2-7 TRBV28 CASSLGQYEQYF
TRBJ1-4 TRBV7-9 CASSPGGGADEKLFF
TRBJ2-1 TRBV28 CASSLLGGSSYNEQFF
TRBJ1-3 TRBV3-1/TRBV3-2 CASSPGQTFLSGNTIYF
TRBJ2-7 TRBV11-1 CASSYRSWEQYF
TRBJ1-5 TRBV5-1 CASSTGQGSNQPQHF
TRBJ1-1 TRBV16 CASFQGRDTEAFF
TRBJ2-5 TRBV7-9 CASSAWTGLETQYF
TRBJ2-7 TRBV9 CASSVAPTGGVEQYF
TRBJ2-2 TRBV14 CASSQLSSGYTGELFF
TRBJ1-5 TRBV30 CAWSANRGWDISNQPQHF
TRBJ2-7 TRBV20-1 CSASLGGRGDEQYF
TRBJ2-7 TRBV6-5 CATRSGERWEQYF
TRBJ2-2 TRBV7-9 CASSLVPGQGRAGLGELFF
TRBJ1-1 TRBV27 CASSLTAQNTEAFF
TRBJ2-5 TRBV2 CASMRGGTETQYF
TRBJ1-2 TRBV6-5 CASSGTVDGYTF
TRBJ2-7 TRBV7-3 CASSPNPAGVPYEQYF
TRBJ2-2 TRBV4-1 CASSQGGLPTGELFF
TRBJ2-7 TRBV4-1 CASSQGQGRDEQYF
TRBJ2-7 TRBV5-6 CASSLTGQPPYEQYF
TRBJ2-3 TRBV19 CASSMGSSGSFTQYF
TRBJ2-1 TRBV7-2 CASSLVPGANNEQFF
TRBJ2-1 TRBV7-8 CASSQTGLAGSYNEQFF
TRBJ1-2 TRBV18 CASSTAIQGLPYGYTF
TRBJ2-3 TRBV12-3/TRBV12-4 CASSLVVTDTQYF
TRBJ1-4 TRBV6-4 CASSDGKGSGEKLFF
TRBJ2-1 TRBV24-1 CATSDLESGDEQFF
TRBJ2-7 TRBV5-1 CASSLGYTTYEQYF
TRBJ2-1 TRBV2 CASTRPTTGAYNEQFF
TRBJ2-1 TRBV5-1 CASSLDIAYNEQFF
TRBJ2-1 TRBV21-1 CASSKPLDSAPGEQFF
TRBJ2-1 TRBV3-1/TRBV3-2 CASSQDISITTGPHEQFF
TRBJ2-7 TRBV7-9 CASSSRQGHEQYF
TRBJ2-5 TRBV7-9 CASSPDYRRETQYF
TRBJ2-1 TRBV2 CASRYEERDYNEQFF
TRBJ1-6 TRBV27 CASSPIGTGDSPLHF